The source of this T cell receptor (beta chain) is a study of blood T cells in healthy people across ages. Study-wide points: Per-million-T-cell TCR beta diversity fell roughly linearly with age.

Through a sample-barcoded 5' primer and a J-beta primer mix, a second PCR was run for roughly 7 to 12 cycles. Each sample yielded at least 2.5 million CDR3-containing paired-end reads. MiXCR was run by TCRdb on the 5' RACE reads, yielding one entry per CDR3 protein. The top ten hold 7% to 9.5% of the sample, which has about 1,600,000 distinct CDR3 sequences, around 42% seen once. Approximately 9 milliliters was the volume of peripheral blood drawn from each donor. Every sample had a minimum of 6 million PBMCs isolated. The CDR3 is made up of 14 amino acids. CDR1 is SQVTM and CDR2 is ANQGSEA in the germline V gene. V was cut by 3 bases and J by 0 bases, with 10 bases left in between. Regarding this clonotype: As yet, its antigen is unknown.

The clonotype was recovered from a woman between 18 and 30 years old in good health. This chain connects TRBV29-1 to TRBJ2-3; D gene uncertain. The sample consisted of blood. The CDR3 is CSVDPAISTDTQYF. CDR3 nucleotides: TGCAGCGTTGATCCGGCTATTAGCACAGATACGCAGTATTTT.